Below, one T cell receptor (beta chain) is given with its context. Its antigen is unknown. The naive CD8 subset, CD45RO-negative cells positively selected for CCR7, excluded terminally differentiated effector memory CD45RA+ cells. Genomic DNA (from each subset) was split evenly across several immunoSEQ plates. The protocol was immunoSEQ multiplex PCR, while the TCRdb copy is restricted to in-frame clones and leaves out a portion. The table has approximately 2,200,000 clones, about 93% seen once; the top ten hold about 1.5%. The data are from a study of shared clonotypes between healthy human individuals. Overall study context: CD4 naive and CD4 memory each took three plates per donor, while CD8 naive took two and CD8 memory one.

Notes on the study in general: Blood was the sole source, and tissue repertoires probably differ. Non-shared clonotypes had lower generation probabilities than clonotypes shared by all four sorted-subset donors.

This TCR was recovered from a man between 18 and 29 years old in good health. Some clones in this sample may be carry-over from other donors' samples. Sequencing was carried out using naive CD8+ T cells from PBMCs.

CDR3 sequence: CASSLMGISGANVLTF. In nucleotides, the CDR3 is TGTGCCAGCAGCTTGATGGGGATCTCTGGGGCCAACGTCCTGACTTTC. This sequence joins TRBV5-6 and TRBJ2-6; D ambiguous. V was pared by 1 base and J by 0 bases, with 8 bases between. The CDR3 length is 16 residues. Looked up from germline, CDR1 is SGHDT and CDR2 is YYEEEE.